These 17 T cell receptor beta chains share one sample of origin, sequenced in a study of shared clonotypes between healthy human individuals (TCRdb year 2020). The library was obtained by the immunoSEQ multiplex PCR assay. Imported from immuneACCESS, the table was reduced by TCRdb to in-frame sequences with V and J called. These copies leave out some clones; in studies compared against another copy, an unresolved V gene accounts for under half, and the cause of the remainder is not known. The sample yields roughly 2.2 million clones; 85% to 95% were counted once. Clones ranked in the top ten supply 0.39% of the sample. The specimen sequenced was naive CD4+ T cells from PBMCs. The sample's cell subset or site label is to be understood as: CD45RA+ positively selected. The receptor set was obtained from a man between 18 and 29 years old in good health. Some clones in this sample may be carry-over from other donors' samples.

The rearrangement links TRBV21-1 to TRBJ1-1; the table's D call, TRBD1, has no DNA check behind it. TRBV21-1 is designated a pseudogene. The CDR3 has 12 amino acids. CDR3 nucleotides: TGTGTCGACGCCCCAGGGAACACTGAAGCTTTCTTT. This translates into CVDAPGNTEAFF.

This sequence joins TRBV7-3 and TRBJ2-5; 9 nucleotides agree with TRBD2. The CDR3 spans 16 residues. CDR1 and CDR2 from the germline V gene are SGHTA and FQGTGA. Germline trimming cut 2 bases from V and 0 bases from J; bases unmatched to any gene: 4. The CDR3 DNA follows: TGTGCCAGCAGCTTAGGCGGGAGGGGTGACCAAGAGACCCAGTACTTC. It yields the protein CASSLGGRGDQETQYF.

The V and J genes are TRBV2 and TRBJ2-1, with TRBD1 matching 9 bases. Looked up from germline, CDR1 is SNHLY and CDR2 is FYNNEI. Trimming took 8 bases from V and 4 from J; bases not matched to a gene: 6. The CDR3 loop spans 14 amino acids. The CDR3 DNA reads as TGTGCCAGCTTCCCGGGACAGGGATACAATGAGCAGTTCTTC. This gives the protein CASFPGQGYNEQFF. The full variable domain, rest sourced from reference TRBV2 and TRBJ2-1, is EPEVTQTPSHQVTQMGQEVILRCVPISNHLYFYWYRQILGQKVEFLVSFYNNEISEKSEIFDDQFSVERPDGSNFTLKIRSTKLEDSAMYFCASFPGQGYNEQFFGPGTRLTVL.

This chain uses TRBV28 with TRBJ2-7; 8 nucleotides line up with TRBD1. This CDR3 is 15 amino acids long. V dropped 2 bases and J dropped 7; count of bases not matched to a gene: 10. The V gene's germline CDR1 is MDHEN and CDR2 SYDVKM. The CDR3 is CASSLGGQGVREQYF. The CDR3 coding sequence is TGTGCCAGCAGTTTAGGTGGACAGGGAGTGAGGGAGCAGTACTTC.

This chain uses TRBV7-6 with TRBJ2-2; D unclear. This CDR3 has 14 amino acids. Deletions cut 1 base from V and 6 bases from J, with 9 bases between. Germline lookup yields CDR1 SGHVS and CDR2 FNYEAQ. CDR3 in DNA: TGTGCCAGCAGCTTAGACTCGCCCCCCGGGGAGCTGTTTTTT. Translated: CASSLDSPPGELFF.

The rearrangement links TRBV2 to TRBJ1-2, with 9 nucleotides matching TRBD1. CDR3 size: 13 residues. J was trimmed by 6 bases and V by 6 bases; bases with no gene match: 5. CDR1 is SNHLY, CDR2 FYNNEI, per germline. The CDR3 sequence: CASRERDRDGYTF. DNA for the CDR3: TGTGCCAGCAGGGAACGGGACAGGGATGGCTACACCTTC.

The chain recombines TRBV7-9 with TRBJ2-2; 13 nucleotides align to TRBD2. Trimming at V came to 7 bases and at J to 7 bases, leaving 9 bases not matched to a gene. The V gene's germline CDR1 is SEHNR and CDR2 FQNEAQ (reference sequence). The CDR3 is 16 residues long. CDR3: CASIHPGLAGHGELFF. The CDR3 DNA is TGTGCCAGCATTCATCCGGGACTAGCGGGACACGGGGAGCTGTTTTTT.

A note on this clone: Other nucleotide sequences from this sample produce the same CDR3. The V gene is TRBV29-1, the J gene TRBJ2-5; D is undetermined. Trimming cost V 6 bases and J 1 base, with 9 bases left between them. The V gene's germline CDR1 is SQVTM and CDR2 ANQGSEA. The CDR3 totals 12 residues. In DNA form, the CDR3 reads TGCAGCGTGGGGTGGGGCCAAGAGACCCAGTACTTC. It codes for CSVGWGQETQYF. Looking up the rest from reference TRBV29-1 and TRBJ2-5 gives the full variable domain: SAVISQKPSRDICQRGTSLTIQCQVDSQVTMMFWYRQQPGQSLTLIATANQGSEATYESGFVIDKFPISRPNLTFSTLTVSNMSPEDSSIYLCSVGWGQETQYFGPGTRLLVL.

V usage is TRBV18 and J usage is TRBJ1-1; D might be TRBD1 (6 bases). The V gene lost 3 bases and the J gene lost 2 bases, with 19 bases spanning the gap. The CDR3 is made up of 17 amino acids. Per germline, CDR1 KGHSH and CDR2 LQKENI. CDR3 DNA: TGTGCCAGCTCACCTTCCCAAACTAGGGGGGGCAACACTGAAGCTTTCTTT. It specifies CASSPSQTRGGNTEAFF.

Note on this clone: Other nucleotide sequences in the sample specify the same CDR3. This chain uses TRBV27 with TRBJ1-2; maybe TRBD1 (5 bases). Trimming pared 6 bases from V and 2 bases from J, leaving 10 bases between. This CDR3 spans 13 amino acids. Germline V lookup: CDR1 MNHEY, CDR2 SMNVEV (reference sequence). DNA for the CDR3: TGTGCCAGCAGACGGGACGGAAACTATGGCTACACCTTC. Its translation is CASRRDGNYGYTF.

The rearrangement joins TRBV29-1 to TRBJ1-2; D is perhaps TRBD1 (6 bases). The V gene lost 7 bases and the J gene lost 7 bases, with 25 bases spanning the gap. From germline, CDR1 is SQVTM and CDR2 ANQGSEA. The CDR3 is 15 amino acids. The CDR3 DNA is TGCAGCGCCATGACAGGCATACCCCGTCTGAGTGGCTACACCTTC. Translation gives CSAMTGIPRLSGYTF.

The chain uses TRBV6-5 and TRBJ1-2; TRBD1 matches 7 bases. The CDR3 extends over 15 amino acids. CDR1 is MNHEY and CDR2 is SVGAGI in the germline V gene. J gave up 8 bases and V 6 bases, and 15 bases lay outside the gene matches. DNA for the CDR3: TGTGCCAGCAGCCGTATGGGTGACAGGGATGAAGGCTACACCTTC. Amino acid sequence: CASSRMGDRDEGYTF.

The CDR3 nucleotides are TGTGCCAGTAGCCCCCGGACGGGCAGGGTGAACACCGGGGAGCTGTTTTTT. It is translated as CASSPRTGRVNTGELFF. J is TRBJ2-2 and V is TRBV19; D might be TRBD1 (5 bases). Germline values: CDR1 LNHDA, CDR2 SQIVND (reference sequence). The CDR3 has 17 amino acids. The V gene lost 6 bases and the J gene lost 1 base, with 18 bases spanning the gap.

The chain joins TRBV13 to TRBJ1-5; D is unresolved. This CDR3 contains 15 residues. The V end lost 2 bases, the J end lost 2 bases, and 10 bases lay between the germline ends. In germline, CDR1 is PRHDT, CDR2 FYEKMQ (reference sequence). The DNA of the CDR3 is TGTGCCAGCAGCTTATCTAGGCAGGGCAATCAGCCCCAGCATTTT. Translation gives CASSLSRQGNQPQHF.

The rearrangement joins TRBV27 to TRBJ2-1, with D perhaps being TRBD1 or TRBD2 (5 bases each). Germline V gene data show CDR1 as MNHEY and CDR2 as SMNVEV (reference sequence). The CDR3 is 17 residues long. With 5 bases removed from V and 5 bases from J, the gap between germline ends came to 22 bases. CDR3 loop: CASSAILGRHRNNEQFF. CDR3 nucleotide sequence: TGTGCCAGCAGTGCTATCTTGGGACGGCACCGTAACAATGAGCAGTTCTTC.

The J gene is TRBJ2-1, the V gene TRBV18; the match to TRBD1 covers 7 bases. Germline V lookup: CDR1 KGHSH, CDR2 LQKENI. V lost 3 bases, J lost 5 bases, and 16 bases stayed unmatched. The CDR3 runs to 18 residues. CDR3 in DNA: TGTGCCAGCTCACCCCCGGGACAGAAACCCAGGCGGGACAATGAGCAGTTCTTC. Protein sequence: CASSPPGQKPRRDNEQFF.

The rearrangement uses TRBV6-6 and TRBJ1-2; D might be TRBD1 (6 bases). This CDR3 has 13 residues. The V end lost 8 bases, the J end lost 4 bases, and 14 bases lay between the germline ends. Germline V CDR1 and CDR2: MNHNY, SVGAGI (reference sequence). The CDR3 loop reads CASSGELGYGYTF. For the CDR3, the DNA is TGTGCCAGCTCAGGGGAATTGGGCTATGGCTACACCTTC.